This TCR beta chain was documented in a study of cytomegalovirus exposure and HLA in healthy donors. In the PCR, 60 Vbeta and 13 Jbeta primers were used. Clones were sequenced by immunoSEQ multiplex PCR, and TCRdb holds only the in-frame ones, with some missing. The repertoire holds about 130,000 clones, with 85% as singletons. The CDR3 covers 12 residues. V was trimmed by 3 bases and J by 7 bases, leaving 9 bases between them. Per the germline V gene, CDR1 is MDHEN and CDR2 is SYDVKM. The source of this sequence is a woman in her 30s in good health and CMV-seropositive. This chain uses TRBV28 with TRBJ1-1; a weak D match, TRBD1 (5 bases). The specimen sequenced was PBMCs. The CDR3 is CASSLRGCEAFF. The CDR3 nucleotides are TGTGCCAGCAGTTTGCGGGGGTGTGAAGCTTTCTTT.